A single sample gave rise to the 23 T cell receptor beta chains below, sequenced in a study of shared clonotypes between healthy human individuals. Profiled with immunoSEQ multiplex PCR; TCRdb holds only in-frame clones, not every one. The sample has under 600,000 clones, approximately 97% seen once; the top ten hold roughly 0.055%. Input material: naive CD4+ T cells sorted from blood. Noted subset: CD45RA+ positively selected. The receptors come from a woman aged 30 to 39 in good health.

V gene TRBV15 combines with J gene TRBJ1-5; D possibly corresponds to TRBD1 (5 bases). CDR1 is LNHNV, CDR2 YYDKDF, per germline (reference sequence). Trimming pared 0 bases from V and 1 base from J, leaving 13 bases between. CDR3 length: 17 residues. The CDR3 nucleotides read TGTGCCACCAGCAGAGAGGCGGGGGGGTTGAGCAATCAGCCCCAGCATTTT. Amino acids: CATSREAGGLSNQPQHF.

This chain links TRBV7-9 with TRBJ2-7; D gene unclear. Trimming removed 5 bases at V and 3 bases at J, with 5 bases between. The CDR3 length is 11 residues. In germline, CDR1 is SEHNR, CDR2 FQNEAQ (reference sequence). The CDR3 region is CASSLLYEQYF. The CDR3 DNA follows: TGTGCCAGCAGCCTACTCTACGAGCAGTACTTC.

The V call is TRBV10-1, the J call TRBJ1-2, with 7 positions matching TRBD1. This CDR3 is 15 amino acids long. Germline assignment: CDR1 WNHNN and CDR2 SYGVQD (reference sequence). Trimming at V came to 6 bases and at J to 4 bases, leaving 11 bases not matched to a gene. CDR3 sequence: CASSAGDRATYGYTF. The CDR3 DNA follows: TGCGCCAGCAGCGCCGGCGACAGGGCCACCTATGGCTACACCTTC.

As DNA, the CDR3 is TGTGCCAGCAGTTCGATGGAGCCGTTTGAAGCTTTCTTT. The encoded protein is CASSSMEPFEAFF. This chain links TRBV28 with TRBJ1-1; D gene unclear. The V and J ends lost 4 bases and 7 bases respectively, with 13 bases between them. This CDR3 spans 13 amino acids. Germline V gene sequence: CDR1 MDHEN, CDR2 SYDVKM.

CDR3 bases: TGCGCCAGCAGCCAAGAGACTAGCGGGAGTAAGTACGAGCAGTACTTC. Its protein product is CASSQETSGSKYEQYF. This chain links TRBV4-1 with TRBJ2-7; 12 bases are a match to TRBD2. The CDR3 is made up of 16 amino acids. Per germline, CDR1 MGHRA and CDR2 YSYEKL. The V gene end was trimmed by 0 bases and the J gene end by 4 bases; junction bases not matched to a gene: 4.

This clone was seen just once. This chain connects TRBV11-2 to TRBJ2-3; TRBD2 aligns across 11 bases. V trimming: 4 bases; J trimming: 12 bases; junction bases outside the gene matches: 6. CDR3 length: 13 residues. Per germline, CDR1 SGHAT and CDR2 FQNNGV. CDR3 DNA sequence: TGTGCCAGCAGCTCCCCTAGCGGGAGGAGTCAGTATTTT. This encodes CASSSPSGRSQYF. The variable domain in full, with the rest retrieved from reference TRBV11-2 and TRBJ2-3, is EAGVAQSPRYKIIEKRQSVAFWCNPISGHATLYWYQQILGQGPKLLIQFQNNGVVDDSQLPKDRFSAERLKGVDSTLKIQPAKLEDSAVYLCASSSPSGRSQYFGPGTRLTVL.

This chain uses TRBV5-4 with TRBJ2-5, with a possible D match to TRBD2 (6 bases). Per the germline V gene, CDR1 is SGHNT and CDR2 is YYREEE (reference sequence). This CDR3 contains 14 residues. Trimming shortened V by 3 bases and J by 2 bases, and 11 bases separated the two germline ends. CDR3 loop: CASSWGVEQETQYF. CDR3 DNA sequence: TGTGCCAGCAGCTGGGGGGTCGAACAAGAGACCCAGTACTTC.

The chain carries TRBV5-1 and TRBJ2-2; D call uncertain. Germline-derived CDR1 and CDR2 are SGHRS and YFSETQ. The CDR3 extends over 16 amino acids. V was cut by 4 bases and J by 0 bases, with 13 bases left in between. The CDR3 loop is CASSQLPGANTGELFF. The CDR3, as DNA: TGCGCCAGCAGCCAACTTCCGGGTGCGAACACCGGGGAGCTGTTTTTT.

The chain recombines TRBV28 with TRBJ2-7, with D perhaps TRBD1 or TRBD2 (5 bases each). Trimming stripped 2 bases from V and 2 bases from J, with 13 bases between. Germline V gene data show CDR1 as MDHEN and CDR2 as SYDVKM. The CDR3 length is 15 residues. CDR3 DNA sequence: TGTGCCAGCAGTTTAGGGACGGGACGAGCCTACGAGCAGTACTTC. Translation: CASSLGTGRAYEQYF.

The V and J genes are TRBV10-3 and TRBJ2-1; D is possibly TRBD1 (6 bases). The germline V gene encodes CDR1 ENHRY and CDR2 SYGVKD. The CDR3 is 15 residues long. The V end lost 6 bases, the J end lost 4 bases, and 16 bases lay between the germline ends. CDR3 residues: CAISAQLGGYNEQFF. The CDR3 DNA reads as TGTGCCATCAGCGCCCAGCTAGGGGGTTACAATGAGCAGTTCTTC.

For the CDR3, the DNA is TGTGCCAGTAGTATAGGAGGGACGGGGGAGACCCAGTACTTC. Amino acid sequence: CASSIGGTGETQYF. The V gene is TRBV19, the J gene TRBJ2-5; D may be TRBD1 or TRBD2 (5 bases each). The CDR3 extends over 14 amino acids. Trimming removed 1 base at V and 5 bases at J, with 11 bases between. The germline gives CDR1 LNHDA, CDR2 SQIVND (reference sequence).

The V and J genes are TRBV28 and TRBJ2-4; D may be TRBD1 or TRBD2 (5 bases each). Trimming cost V 5 bases and J 3 bases, with 17 bases left between them. CDR3 size: 16 residues. Looked up from germline, CDR1 is MDHEN and CDR2 is SYDVKM. CDR3 nucleotide sequence: TGTGCCAGCAGTCCGCAACTGGGACGGCACAAAAACATTCAGTACTTC. Its protein product is CASSPQLGRHKNIQYF.

The chain joins TRBV29-1 to TRBJ1-3, with unresolved D. The CDR3 is 14 amino acids. Trimming removed 7 bases from V and 4 bases from J, with 17 bases in between. CDR1 is SQVTM and CDR2 is ANQGSEA in the germline V gene. The CDR3 nucleotides are TGCAGCGGAACAAAAGGGCCAGTGGGAAACACCATATATTTT. Its translation: CSGTKGPVGNTIYF.

The V gene is TRBV18, the J gene TRBJ2-1; 8 bases line up with TRBD1. Trimming took 4 bases from V and 0 from J; bases not matched to a gene: 5. This CDR3 has 16 amino acids. The germline gives CDR1 KGHSH, CDR2 LQKENI. CDR3 amino acids: CASSLQGAGSYNEQFF. The CDR3 DNA is TGTGCCAGCTCACTCCAGGGGGCTGGCTCCTACAATGAGCAGTTCTTC.

V gene TRBV18 combines with J gene TRBJ1-3, with TRBD1 matching 7 bases. Trimming cost V 2 bases and J 5 bases; bases outside gene matches: 6. The CDR3 length is 15 residues. Germline V gene sequence: CDR1 KGHSH, CDR2 LQKENI. The CDR3: CASSPDRATRNTIYF. The CDR3 nucleotides are TGTGCCAGCTCACCAGACAGGGCTACTCGAAACACCATATATTTT.

A single count supports this clone. This chain links TRBV14 with TRBJ2-1; 7 positions match TRBD2. CDR1 SGHDN and CDR2 FVKESK come from the germline V gene. Trimming removed 3 bases from V and 3 bases from J; junction bases left unmatched: 5. The CDR3 length is 15 residues. The CDR3 here is CASSQLAERYNEQFF. DNA for the CDR3: TGTGCCAGCAGCCAGCTAGCGGAACGCTACAATGAGCAGTTCTTC.

J is TRBJ2-7 and V is TRBV28; possibly TRBD1 for D (6 bases). Trimming removed 4 bases from V and 3 bases from J, with 19 bases in between. This CDR3 has 16 residues. From germline, CDR1 is MDHEN and CDR2 SYDVKM. The CDR3 DNA reads TGTGCCAGCAGTTCACTCTTGGGGGAAGGGGGCTACGAGCAGTACTTC. This encodes CASSSLLGEGGYEQYF.

The CDR3 region is CASSIGQFHSNQPQHF. The CDR3 bases are TGTGCCAGTAGTATCGGCCAGTTCCATAGCAATCAGCCCCAGCATTTT. This rearrangement joins TRBV19 to TRBJ1-5; D is undetermined. V was trimmed by 3 bases and J by 0 bases, leaving 12 bases between them. The CDR3 length is 16 residues. CDR1 LNHDA and CDR2 SQIVND come from the germline V gene (reference sequence).

This clone was picked up one time. The V and J genes are TRBV7-2 and TRBJ2-7; 7 bases are a match to TRBD1. V shed 5 bases, J shed 0 bases, and the junction held 7 bases outside the gene matches. This CDR3 is built from 15 residues. Looked up from germline, CDR1 is SGHTA and CDR2 is FQGNSA. The CDR3 loop is CASSTKGALSYEQYF. The CDR3 nucleotides are TGTGCCAGCAGCACCAAGGGGGCCCTCTCCTACGAGCAGTACTTC. Complete variable domain (other parts from reference TRBV7-2 and TRBJ2-7): GAGVSQSPSNKVTEKGKDVELRCDPISGHTALYWYRQSLGQGLEFLIYFQGNSAPDKSGLPSDRFSAERTGGSVSTLTIQRTQQEDSAVYLCASSTKGALSYEQYFGPGTRLTVT.

This chain uses TRBV18 with TRBJ2-7, with D perhaps matching TRBD1 (6 bases). V was clipped by 6 bases and J by 3 bases, with 18 bases between them. CDR1 KGHSH and CDR2 LQKENI come from the germline V gene. The CDR3 consists of 15 residues. This chain's CDR3 is CASSREQGALYEQYF. CDR3 nucleotides: TGTGCCAGCTCTCGAGAACAGGGAGCTCTCTACGAGCAGTACTTC.

The rearrangement joins TRBV7-2 to TRBJ2-1, with TRBD2 matching over 7 bases. CDR1 is SGHTA and CDR2 is FQGNSA in the germline V gene. The CDR3 loop spans 16 amino acids. V dropped 4 bases and J dropped 4; count of bases not matched to a gene: 10. CDR3 bases: TGTGCCAGCAGCTACGGGGGGACGGATCCTTACAATGAGCAGTTCTTC. This codes for CASSYGGTDPYNEQFF.

The chain joins TRBV29-1 to TRBJ2-3; 13 bases map to TRBD2. Germline CDR1 SQVTM, CDR2 ANQGSEA. V lost 6 bases and J lost 4; bases outside the gene matches: 7. CDR3 length equals 15 residues. CDR3: CSVEWTSGSPDTQYF. The DNA for the CDR3 is TGCAGCGTCGAATGGACTAGCGGGAGCCCAGATACGCAGTATTTT.

The chain joins TRBV18 to TRBJ1-2; 7 nucleotides agree with TRBD1. With V trimmed by 3 bases and J by 6 bases, 16 bases remained unmatched. The germline V gene has CDR1 KGHSH and CDR2 LQKENI. The CDR3 loop spans 17 amino acids. This chain's CDR3 is CASSPYLGQAAGDGYTF. The CDR3 coding sequence is TGTGCCAGCTCACCCTATTTAGGACAGGCGGCAGGCGATGGCTACACCTTC.